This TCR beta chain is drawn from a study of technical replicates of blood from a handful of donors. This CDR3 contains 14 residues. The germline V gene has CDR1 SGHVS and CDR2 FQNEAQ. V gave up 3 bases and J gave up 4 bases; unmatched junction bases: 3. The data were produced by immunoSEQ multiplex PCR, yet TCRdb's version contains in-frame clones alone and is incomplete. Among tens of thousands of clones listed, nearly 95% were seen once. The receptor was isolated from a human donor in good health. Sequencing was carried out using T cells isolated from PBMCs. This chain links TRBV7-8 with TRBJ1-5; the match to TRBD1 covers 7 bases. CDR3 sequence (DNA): TGTGCCAGCAGCTTGGTACAGGGGAATCAGCCCCAGCATTTT. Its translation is CASSLVQGNQPQHF.